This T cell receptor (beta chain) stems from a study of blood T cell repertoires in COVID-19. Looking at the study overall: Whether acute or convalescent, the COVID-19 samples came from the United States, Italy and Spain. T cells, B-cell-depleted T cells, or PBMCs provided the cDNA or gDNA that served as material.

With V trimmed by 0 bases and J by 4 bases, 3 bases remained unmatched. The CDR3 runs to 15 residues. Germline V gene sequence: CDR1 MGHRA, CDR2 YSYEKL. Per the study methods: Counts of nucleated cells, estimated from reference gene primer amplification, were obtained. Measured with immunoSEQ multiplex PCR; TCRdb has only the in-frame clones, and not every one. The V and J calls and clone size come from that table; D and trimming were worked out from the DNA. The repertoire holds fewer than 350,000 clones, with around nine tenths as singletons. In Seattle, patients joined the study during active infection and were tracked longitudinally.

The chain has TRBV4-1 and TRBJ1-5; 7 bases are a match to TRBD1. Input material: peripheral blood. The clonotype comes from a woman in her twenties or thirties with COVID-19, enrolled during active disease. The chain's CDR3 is CASSQERDRNQPQHF. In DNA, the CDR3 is TGCGCCAGCAGCCAAGAAAGGGACAGAAATCAGCCCCAGCATTTT.